Shown below are 24 T cell receptor beta chains from a single sample sequenced in a study of spatial heterogeneity in lung cancer. Broader study findings: Within tumors, counts of expanded alpha and beta TCRs tracked tumor mutation counts.

Antigens for these TCRs are unknown. Via MiXCR, TCRdb re-called the 5' RACE reads, giving one row per CDR3 protein. The repertoire has about 7,900 distinct CDR3 sequences, roughly 7.5% of them found once; the top ten carry 18%. Time point here: sample taken at primary tumor resection. The sequenced sample was lung tumor tissue, obtained at surgery. Receptors originate from a female donor with early-stage non-small cell lung cancer.

This clonotype came up many times. A library prepared for alpha chains yielded this beta chain as an off-target read; its size is of little meaning. V usage is TRBV12-3 or TRBV12-4 and J usage is TRBJ2-2; tentative D call: TRBD2 (7 bases). The CDR3 is 13 residues long. The DNA for the CDR3 is TGTGGGGGGGGCGGAACGAACACCGGGGAGCTGTTTTTT. Residues: CGGGGTNTGELFF.

There are many counts of this clonotype. A library prepared for alpha chains yielded this beta chain as an off-target read; its size is of little meaning. The chain has TRBV11-2 and TRBJ2-7, with a possible D match to TRBD1 (5 bases). Trimming stripped 7 bases from V and 4 bases from J, with 17 bases between. This CDR3 comprises 14 residues. In germline, CDR1 is SGHAT, CDR2 FQNNGV. The CDR3 sequence is CASTPRSGAYEQYF. The CDR3 DNA reads TGTGCCAGCACTCCCCGGAGTGGGGCGTACGAGCAGTACTTC.

This clonotype has ten or more counts. For a library built for alpha chains, this beta chain is a stray read; little rests on its size. The J gene is TRBJ1-1, the V gene TRBV18; D not certain. V lost 2 bases and J 5 bases, leaving 12 bases between the germline ends. The CDR3 is made up of 14 amino acids. Looked up from germline, CDR1 is KGHSH and CDR2 is LQKENI. DNA for the CDR3: TGTGCCAGCTCACCATCCTCACGGCGGACTGAAGCTTTCTTT. It encodes CASSPSSRRTEAFF.

Many counts were recorded for this clonotype. Being off target in a library aimed at alpha chains, this beta chain has a size of little meaning. The rearrangement links TRBV6-2 or TRBV6-3 to TRBJ2-7; 7 bases align to TRBD1. Losses at the gene ends were 4 bases for V and 6 bases for J; bases not matched to a gene: 6. The CDR3 sequence is 13 residues long. CDR1 is MNHEY, CDR2 SVGEGT, per germline. CDR3 sequence (DNA): TGTGCCAGCAGTTTTGAGGGGGCGAGCGAGCAGTACTTC. Its protein product is CASSFEGASEQYF.

By sample fraction, this clonotype is medium-sized (0.01 to 0.1%). Since it is a stray read in a library aimed at alpha chains, this beta chain has a size that is not meaningful. The J gene is TRBJ2-7, the V gene TRBV5-1; 8 bases are shared with TRBD2. Trimming removed 4 bases from V and 2 bases from J; junction bases left unmatched: 11. The CDR3 is 16 amino acids. The V gene's germline CDR1 is SGHRS and CDR2 YFSETQ. The CDR3 loop is CASSPPGSGRAYEQYF. CDR3 DNA sequence: TGCGCCAGCAGCCCCCCGGGGAGCGGGAGAGCCTACGAGCAGTACTTC. Combining the CDR3 with reference TRBV5-1 and TRBJ2-7 gives the whole variable domain KAGVTQTPRYLIKTRGQQVTLSCSPISGHRSVSWYQQTPGQGLQFLFEYFSETQRNKGNFPGRFSGRQFSNSRSEMNVSTLELGDSALYLCASSPPGSGRAYEQYFGPGTRLTVT.

The sample holds many counts of this clonotype. The library was built for alpha chains, so this beta chain is an off-target read and its size means little. The chain joins TRBV12-3 or TRBV12-4 to TRBJ1-1; TRBD1 matches 7 bases. The CDR3 loop spans 13 amino acids. The V and J ends lost 6 bases and 3 bases, in that order; junction bases with no gene match: 4. CDR3 in amino acids: CASRVTGYTEAFF. The CDR3 bases are TGTGCCAGCAGGGTGACAGGGTACACTGAAGCTTTCTTT.

In its sample, this clonotype was seen many times. This beta chain came through as a stray read in a library set up for alpha chains, and its size says little. The chain joins TRBV10-3 to TRBJ2-3; D is unresolved. Per germline, CDR1 ENHRY and CDR2 SYGVKD. V was cut by 2 bases and J by 9 bases, with 6 bases left in between. This CDR3 is 11 amino acids long. The CDR3 loop reads CAISEGVTQYF. CDR3 DNA sequence: TGTGCCATCAGTGAGGGGGTGACGCAGTATTTT.

This clonotype is medium-sized (0.01 to 0.1%) within its sample. This beta chain came through as a stray read in a library set up for alpha chains, and its size says little. The chain couples TRBV20-1 to TRBJ1-1; D remains ambiguous. CDR3 length: 13 residues. The ends were cut back, 6 bases at V and 2 bases at J, with 13 bases in the middle. Germline V gives CDR1 DFQATT, CDR2 SNEGSKA (reference sequence). The CDR3: CSAPKQINTEAFF. Written as DNA, the CDR3 is TGCAGTGCCCCGAAACAGATCAACACTGAAGCTTTCTTT.

This clonotype was found many times. Little can be read into the size of this beta chain, an off-target read in a library designed for alpha chains. The chain joins TRBV27 to TRBJ2-5, with 9 bases that match TRBD2. The CDR3 is 16 residues long. Germline loops: CDR1 MNHEY, CDR2 SMNVEV (reference sequence). Trimming removed 6 bases from V and 5 bases from J; junction bases left unmatched: 13. CDR3 protein: CASRSNSGSGFETQYF. CDR3 nucleotides: TGTGCCAGCAGAAGTAATAGCGGGAGCGGTTTTGAGACCCAGTACTTC.

In its sample, this clonotype ranks as medium-sized. The library was prepared for alpha chains; this beta chain is a stray read, so its frequency means little. The chain couples TRBV10-3 to TRBJ2-7, with D possibly matching TRBD2 (6 bases). The CDR3 spans 14 residues. CDR1 ENHRY and CDR2 SYGVKD come from the germline V gene. The V end was cut by 1 base, the J end by 0 bases, with 7 bases between. The CDR3: CAISELRDSYEQYF. CDR3 coding DNA: TGTGCCATCAGTGAGTTGCGGGACTCCTACGAGCAGTACTTC.

This clonotype is medium-sized within its sample. A library prepared for alpha chains yielded this beta chain as an off-target read; its size is of little meaning. The CDR3 DNA reads as TGTGCCAGCAGCTTTTGGACAGGGGGGACTGAAGCTTTCTTT. This encodes CASSFWTGGTEAFF. The V and J genes are TRBV11-2 and TRBJ1-1, with 10 nucleotides matching TRBD1. Germline CDR1 SGHAT, CDR2 FQNNGV. V shed 3 bases, J shed 5 bases, and the junction held 3 bases outside the gene matches. This CDR3 has 14 residues.

On this clonotype itself: The library was built for alpha chains, so this beta chain is an off-target read and its size means little. The chain combines TRBV7-3 with TRBJ2-3; D may be TRBD2 (5 bases). V lost 0 bases and J 1 base, leaving 11 bases between the germline ends. CDR1 SGHTA and CDR2 FQGTGA come from the germline V gene. This CDR3 contains 16 residues. CDR3 residues: CASSLTPAAGTDTQYF. In nucleotides, the CDR3 is TGTGCCAGCAGCTTAACGCCAGCGGCCGGCACAGATACGCAGTATTTT. The full variable domain, in which reference TRBV7-3 and TRBJ2-3 provide the parts outside the CDR3, is GAGVSQTPSNKVTEKGKYVELRCDPISGHTALYWYRQSLGQGPEFLIYFQGTGAADDSGLPNDRFFAVRPEGSVSTLKIQRTERGDSAVYLCASSLTPAAGTDTQYFGPGTRLTVL.

By proportion, this clonotype is medium-sized. Found in a library prepared for alpha chains, this beta chain is an off-target read, and its abundance has little meaning. The chain recombines TRBV5-1 with TRBJ2-2; 12 nucleotides match TRBD2. The CDR3 has 16 amino acids. The V gene end was trimmed by 1 base and the J gene end by 3 bases; junction bases not matched to a gene: 1. Germline V gene data show CDR1 as SGHRS and CDR2 as YFSETQ. The CDR3 nucleotides read TGCGCCAGCAGCTTGAGGACTAGCGGGGACACCGGGGAGCTGTTTTTT. Its protein is CASSLRTSGDTGELFF.

In its sample, this clonotype ranks as medium-sized. This beta chain was picked up by a library intended for alpha chains and is off target, so its count carries little meaning. This chain uses TRBV3-1 with TRBJ1-2; D remains unclear. The germline V and J ends were trimmed by 1 base and 8 bases, with 14 bases remaining between them. Germline V CDR1 and CDR2: LGHDT, YNNKEL (reference sequence). The CDR3 consists of 14 residues. CDR3 protein: CASSQGTQRGGYTF. In DNA form, the CDR3 reads TGTGCCAGCAGCCAAGGTACCCAACGGGGAGGCTACACCTTC.

This clonotype was observed at least ten times. Since the library was made to target alpha chains, this beta chain is a stray read and its abundance is not meaningful. The CDR3 sequence is CSVVGLAGTNEQFF. The CDR3 region has the DNA TGCAGCGTTGTTGGGCTAGCGGGTACAAATGAGCAGTTCTTC. This rearrangement joins TRBV29-1 to TRBJ2-1, with 8 bases that match TRBD2. This CDR3 contains 14 residues. Germline V CDR1 and CDR2: SQVTM, ANQGSEA. The V segment lost 4 bases and the J segment 7 bases; nucleotides outside the gene matches: 9.

This clonotype was seen repeatedly, ten times or more. This beta chain was picked up by a library intended for alpha chains and is off target, so its count carries little meaning. The J gene is TRBJ2-3, the V gene TRBV21-1; TRBD2, the table's D call, was not compared with the DNA. TRBV21-1 constitutes a pseudogene. The CDR3 sequence is 15 residues long. In DNA, the CDR3 is TGTGCCAGGGGGACTAGCGGGACTAGCACAGATACGCAGTATTTT. It yields the protein CARGTSGTSTDTQYF.

This clonotype appeared many times. Little can be read into the size of this beta chain, an off-target read in a library designed for alpha chains. CDR3 DNA sequence: TGTGCCAGCAGTTTCGGGGGCAGGGGTGCTGAAGCTTTCTTT. Residues: CASSFGGRGAEAFF. This chain links TRBV28 with TRBJ1-1, with D maybe TRBD1 (6 bases). The germline V and J ends were trimmed by 3 bases and 6 bases, with 14 bases remaining between them. This CDR3 spans 14 amino acids. Germline assignment: CDR1 MDHEN and CDR2 SYDVKM.

This clonotype is labeled as medium-sized (0.01 to 0.1%). A library prepared for alpha chains yielded this beta chain as an off-target read; its size is of little meaning. The rearrangement joins TRBV30 to TRBJ1-1; 8 nucleotides line up with TRBD1. J lost 6 bases, V lost 0 bases, and 0 bases had no gene match. This CDR3 has 12 residues. Germline lookup yields CDR1 GTSNPN and CDR2 SVGIG (reference sequence). The DNA for the CDR3 is TGTGCCTGGAGTGTGGACAGGGCTGAAGCTTTCTTT. This encodes CAWSVDRAEAFF.

This clonotype is medium-sized in the sample. This beta chain is a stray sequence in a library constructed for alpha chains; its clone size is not meaningful. The CDR3 region is CASSLSGDTQYF. The CDR3 DNA follows: TGTGCCAGCAGCCTAAGTGGGGATACGCAGTATTTT. The chain carries TRBV7-2 and TRBJ2-3, with unresolved D. Per the germline V gene, CDR1 is SGHTA and CDR2 is FQGNSA. This CDR3 contains 12 residues. Trimming left V 5 bases short and J 6 bases short, with 9 bases between.

Judged by abundance, this clonotype is medium-sized (0.01 to 0.1%). This beta chain slipped into a library made for alpha chains as a stray read, so its size is not meaningful. This sequence joins TRBV5-5 and TRBJ1-5; D is unclear. CDR3 length equals 14 residues. CDR1 SGHKS and CDR2 YYEKEE come from the germline V gene (reference sequence). V lost 4 bases and J 4 bases, leaving 12 bases between the germline ends. CDR3 amino acids: CASSLPGGNQPQHF. DNA of the CDR3: TGTGCCAGCAGCCTCCCCGGTGGTAATCAGCCCCAGCATTTT.

By share, this clonotype ranks as medium-sized. In a library made to pick up alpha chains, this beta chain is a stray read with a size that means little. The CDR3 spells CASSRGQGAQETQYF. The CDR3, as DNA: TGTGCCAGCAGCCGGGGACAGGGGGCGCAGGAGACCCAGTACTTC. The chain is built from TRBV7-2 and TRBJ2-5, with 12 bases lining up with TRBD1. This CDR3 comprises 15 residues. V lost 5 bases to trimming and J lost 5 bases; unmatched junction nucleotides: 6. Germline V gives CDR1 SGHTA, CDR2 FQGNSA.

This clonotype occurred many times. For a library built for alpha chains, this beta chain is a stray read; little rests on its size. The CDR3 bases are TGTGCCAGCAGTTTAAGGGGTGAAGCTTTCTTT. Translating gives CASSLRGEAFF. This sequence joins TRBV12-3 or TRBV12-4 and TRBJ1-1; perhaps TRBD1 as D (5 bases). This CDR3 has 11 residues. V was pared by 2 bases and J by 7 bases, with 5 bases between.

To note about this clonotype: Little can be read into the size of this beta chain, an off-target read in a library designed for alpha chains. V gene TRBV29-1 combines with J gene TRBJ2-2, with 10 bases identical to TRBD2. Per the germline V gene, CDR1 is SQVTM and CDR2 is ANQGSEA. Germline trimming cut 6 bases from V and 1 base from J; bases unmatched to any gene: 2. The CDR3 contains 14 residues. CDR3 DNA sequence: TGCAGCGTCAGGACTAGCGGGAACACCGGGGAGCTGTTTTTT. Protein product: CSVRTSGNTGELFF.

This clonotype was seen at least ten times. The junction differs from germline at one of its ends, possibly a read error. In a library made to pick up alpha chains, this beta chain is a stray read with a size that means little. This sequence joins TRBV7-3 and TRBJ2-5; D gene uncertain. The CDR3 totals 15 residues. Germline-derived CDR1 and CDR2 are SGHTA and FQGTGA. The CDR3 nucleotides read TGTGCCAGCACCTTACCCCTCCGGCTGGGGGAGACCCAGTACTTC. Residues: CASTLPLRLGETQYF.